One sample yielded the 10 T cell receptor beta chains listed below, sequenced in a study of T cells in Graves' hyperthyroidism and ophthalmopathy. Amplification yielded TCR beta CDR3 regions, with RNA transcripts as the source. HTBI primers drove first-round RT-PCR of the TCR CDR3. Using its own MiXCR run on the multiplex PCR reads, TCRdb lists one record per CDR3 protein. The sample consists of 200,000 to 300,000 distinct CDR3 sequences, about 15% of them appearing once. Source material: blood. All receptors come from a woman aged 18 to 35 with Graves' ophthalmopathy.

This clonotype was observed at least ten times. The chain couples TRBV30 to TRBJ2-5, with D possibly being TRBD2 (6 bases). This CDR3 is built from 16 residues. Germline lookup yields CDR1 GTSNPN and CDR2 SVGIG (reference sequence). Trimming took 0 bases from V and 0 from J, leaving 14 bases between them. CDR3 bases: TGTGCCTGGAGTGTAGGGTGGAGGGCCGACCAAGAGACCCAGTACTTC. This codes for CAWSVGWRADQETQYF.

The sample holds many counts of this clonotype. The V and J genes are TRBV28 and TRBJ1-1, with unresolved D. The germline CDR1 and CDR2 sequences are MDHEN and SYDVKM. The CDR3 length is 13 residues. Trimming removed 7 bases from V and 1 base from J, with 10 bases in between. The CDR3 DNA sequence: TGTGCCAGCACCTACGGGCCGAACACTGAAGCTTTCTTT. Protein sequence: CASTYGPNTEAFF.

This clonotype was counted many times. The genes are TRBV3-1 and TRBJ2-3, with 9 bases matching TRBD2. Trimming took 4 bases from V and 2 from J; bases not matched to a gene: 4. This CDR3 comprises 15 residues. Germline V CDR1 and CDR2: LGHDT, YNNKEL (reference sequence). DNA for the CDR3: TGTGCCAGCAGCCCCTTAGCGGGGGCCACAGATACGCAGTATTTT. This encodes CASSPLAGATDTQYF.

This clonotype was observed at least ten times. The chain links TRBV10-2 to TRBJ2-7; D gene unclear. Germline CDR1 is WSHSY and CDR2 is SAAADI. The CDR3 runs 14 residues. With 5 bases removed from V and 9 bases from J, the gap between germline ends came to 20 bases. The CDR3 DNA is TGCGCCAGCAGTCGTGGGGTTGGGCGGAACCTGCAGTACTTC. Amino acids: CASSRGVGRNLQYF.

The chain is built from TRBV12-3 or TRBV12-4 and TRBJ1-1; D is possibly TRBD1 (5 bases). The CDR3 extends over 15 amino acids. V shed 6 bases and J shed 3 bases, with 17 bases lying between them. The DNA of the CDR3 is TGTGCCAGCAGAGGATTAGGGGTGGACGACACTGAAGCTTTCTTT. This gives the protein CASRGLGVDDTEAFF.

In its sample, this clonotype was seen many times. This sequence joins TRBV9 and TRBJ2-3, with D possibly matching TRBD2 (5 bases). The germline V gene has CDR1 SGDLS and CDR2 YYNGEE. The V end lost 0 bases, the J end lost 0 bases, and 8 bases lay between the germline ends. The length of the CDR3 is 15 residues. The CDR3 coding sequence is TGTGCCAGCAGCGTAGGGCTAGCTAGCACAGATACGCAGTATTTT. This encodes CASSVGLASTDTQYF.

On this clonotype itself: A much larger clone lies a single base off, so this may be a read error. The genes are TRBV6-2 or TRBV6-3 and TRBJ1-5; possibly TRBD1 for D (6 bases). The CDR3 spans 14 residues. The V gene's germline CDR1 is MNHEY and CDR2 SVGEGT. The CDR3 loop reads CASSFDRSNQLQHF. DNA of the CDR3: TGTGCCAGCAGTTTTGACAGGAGCAATCAGCTCCAGCATTTT.

This clonotype was counted at least ten times. The rearrangement uses TRBV27 and TRBJ2-1; 10 bases map to TRBD1. The CDR3 consists of 17 residues. Germline CDR1 MNHEY, CDR2 SMNVEV (reference sequence). Trimming at V came to 3 bases and at J to 7 bases, leaving 12 bases not matched to a gene. CDR3 region: CASSLSSWDRGINEQFF. In DNA, the CDR3 is TGTGCCAGCAGTTTGTCTTCTTGGGACAGGGGTATAAATGAGCAGTTCTTC.

This clonotype was counted between two and nine times. V is TRBV7-2 and J is TRBJ2-2; 9 bases agree with TRBD1. With V trimmed by 1 base and J by 3 bases, 24 bases remained unmatched. The germline CDR1 and CDR2 sequences are SGHTA and FQGNSA. This CDR3 is built from 23 residues. The CDR3 nucleotides are TGTGCCAGCAGCTTAGACTTGTTGGGGCTCCGGGACAGGGTGCTTTTAGACACCGGGGAGCTGTTTTTT. It is translated as CASSLDLLGLRDRVLLDTGELFF.

This clonotype has just a few counts. The rearrangement joins TRBV5-1 to TRBJ2-1; D remains ambiguous. The germline gives CDR1 SGHRS, CDR2 YFSETQ. V was shortened by 1 base and J by 10 bases, with 9 bases between the two germline ends. This CDR3 is 12 amino acids long. The CDR3 is CASSLLLEEQFF. The CDR3 DNA reads TGCGCCAGCAGCTTGCTCCTAGAGGAGCAGTTCTTC.